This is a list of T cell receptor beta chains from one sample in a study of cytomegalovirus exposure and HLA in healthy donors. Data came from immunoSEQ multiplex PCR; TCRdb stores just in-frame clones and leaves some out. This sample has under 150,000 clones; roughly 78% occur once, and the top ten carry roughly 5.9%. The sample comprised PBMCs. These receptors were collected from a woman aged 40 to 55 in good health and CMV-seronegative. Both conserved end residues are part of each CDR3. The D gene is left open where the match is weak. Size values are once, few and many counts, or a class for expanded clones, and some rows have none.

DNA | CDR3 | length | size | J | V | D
TGTGCCAGCAGTCCCTACTCTGGAAACACCATATATTTT | CASSPYSGNTIYF | 13 | NA | TRBJ1-3 | TRBV27 | NA
TGTGCCAGCGGGGAGCTAGCTAACTATGGCTACACCTTC | CASGELANYGYTF | 13 | once | TRBJ1-2 | TRBV28 | NA
TGTGCCAGCGGGGCGGACAGCAGGGCCGATGAGCAGTTCTTC | CASGADSRADEQFF | 14 | many | TRBJ2-1 | TRBV25-1 | NA
TGTGCCAGCAGCTTAGCCGGATTTAGGGGTTACAATGAGCAGTTCTTC | CASSLAGFRGYNEQFF | 16 | NA | TRBJ2-1 | TRBV7-2 | NA
TGTGCCAGTAGAGTTACGGGTGGCACCGGGGAGCTGTTTTTT | CASRVTGGTGELFF | 14 | NA | TRBJ2-2 | TRBV19 | NA
TGTGCCAGCAGTCGGACAGCCGGGCGACGAGGCTACACCTTC | CASSRTAGRRGYTF | 14 | few | TRBJ1-2 | TRBV6-5 | NA
TGCGCCAGCAGCCAATGGGGGGGGATCTATAGCAATCAGCCCCAGCATTTT | CASSQWGGIYSNQPQHF | 17 | NA | TRBJ1-5 | TRBV4-1 | NA
TGTGCCAGCAGCCCCCCGGGACACCCATACAATGAGCAGTTCTTC | CASSPPGHPYNEQFF | 15 | once | TRBJ2-1 | TRBV7-9 | NA
TGTGCCAGCAGCCCAAGGACTAGCGGATCAGATACGCAGTATTTT | CASSPRTSGSDTQYF | 15 | NA | TRBJ2-3 | TRBV7-6 | TRBD2
TGTGCCAGCACCCCCGGCGGAAGCACAGATACGCAGTATTTT | CASTPGGSTDTQYF | 14 | once | TRBJ2-3 | TRBV5-8 | NA
TGTGCCAGCAGCGTTAGGGAAAGACTAGCGGGACCCAATGAGCAGTTCTTC | CASSVRERLAGPNEQFF | 17 | few | TRBJ2-1 | TRBV11-2 | TRBD2
TGTGCCAGCAGTGCTTCTAGCGGGAGGACCTACAATGAGCAGTTCTTC | CASSASSGRTYNEQFF | 16 | once | TRBJ2-1 | TRBV2 | TRBD2
TGTGCTAGCAGCCAAGACACTAGCGGTTACAATGAGCAGTTCTTC | CASSQDTSGYNEQFF | 15 | few | TRBJ2-1 | TRBV7-7 | TRBD2
TGTGCCATCAGTTACACTAGCGGGGGCTCGGATACGCAGTATTTT | CAISYTSGGSDTQYF | 15 | NA | TRBJ2-3 | TRBV10-3 | TRBD2
TGTGCCAGCCTCGGGACTAGCGGGAGTGAGACCCAGTACTTC | CASLGTSGSETQYF | 14 | NA | TRBJ2-5 | TRBV11-2 | TRBD2
TGTGCCAGCAGCCTTAATCGGGGGGCTTCGGAGCAGTACTTC | CASSLNRGASEQYF | 14 | NA | TRBJ2-7 | TRBV6-5 | NA
TGCAGTGCTAGAGCAGATGAGCAGTTCTTC | CSARADEQFF | 10 | NA | TRBJ2-1 | TRBV20-1 | NA
TGTGCCAGCCACCGGTATGGCTACACCTTC | CASHRYGYTF | 10 | NA | TRBJ1-2 | TRBV28 | NA
TGTTCCAGCAGCTTAGTTTGGGAGGGAACCGGGGAGCTGTTTTTT | CSSSLVWEGTGELFF | 15 | once | TRBJ2-2 | TRBV7-9 | TRBD2
TGTGCCAGCAGCGTAGTCCCCGCGGGGGCTAGCGGGAGGACAGATACGCAGTATTTT | CASSVVPAGASGRTDTQYF | 19 | NA | TRBJ2-3 | TRBV9 | TRBD2
TGTGCCAGTAGTATAGCGGGAGGATCGGTCGAGCAGTACTTC | CASSIAGGSVEQYF | 14 | NA | TRBJ2-7 | TRBV19 | TRBD2
TGTGCCAGCAGCTTAGCCCCCGCGGGGAGCTCCTACAATGAGCAGTTCTTC | CASSLAPAGSSYNEQFF | 17 | NA | TRBJ2-1 | TRBV11-2 | NA
TGTGCCAGCAGCTCTCCCGGGCGACAGGGCGACGAGCAGTACTTC | CASSSPGRQGDEQYF | 15 | NA | TRBJ2-7 | TRBV7-8 | TRBD1
TGTGCCAGCTCACCACTCCTAGCGGGAACCGGGGAGCTGTTTTTT | CASSPLLAGTGELFF | 15 | NA | TRBJ2-2 | TRBV18 | TRBD2
TGTGCCAGCAGTTTATTTGGGACAGTAGGTTATGGCTACACCTTC | CASSLFGTVGYGYTF | 15 | NA | TRBJ1-2 | TRBV27 | TRBD1
TGTGCCAGCAGAAGACAAAACCAAGAGACCCAGTACTTC | CASRRQNQETQYF | 13 | once | TRBJ2-5 | TRBV6-5 | NA
TGCGCCAGCAGCCAAATCCGGAACACTGAAGCTTTCTTT | CASSQIRNTEAFF | 13 | NA | TRBJ1-1 | TRBV4-3 | NA
TGTGCCAGCAGCTCAGGACAGCCTATATCTTCCTATGGCTACACCTTC | CASSSGQPISSYGYTF | 16 | few | TRBJ1-2 | TRBV5-4 | NA
TGTGCCAGCACTCCGGAAAGGGGTTTGAGCACCGGGGAGCTGTTTTTT | CASTPERGLSTGELFF | 16 | NA | TRBJ2-2 | TRBV5-4 | NA